Following are 18 T cell receptor beta chains from one sample sequenced in a study of blood T cell repertoires in COVID-19 (dated by TCRdb to 2019 to 2021). Receptors were amplified or captured by the immunoSEQ multiplex PCR assay. Imported from immuneACCESS, the table was reduced by TCRdb to in-frame sequences with V and J called. These copies leave out some clones; in studies compared against another copy, an unresolved V gene accounts for under half, and the cause of the remainder is not known. The sample table contains some 100,000 clones; only one count was recorded for 80% of them. The ten most abundant clones make up roughly 31% of the sample. Sequencing was done on a sample of peripheral blood. The receptors were sampled from a man between 65 and 79 years old with active or convalescent COVID-19.

In its sample, this clone was seen a few times. This chain connects TRBV5-1 to TRBJ2-2; TRBD2 matches 13 bases. CDR3 length: 17 residues. Germline V CDR1 and CDR2: SGHRS, YFSETQ. V gave up 4 bases and J gave up 5 bases; unmatched junction bases: 8. The CDR3 nucleotides read TGCGCCAGCAGCATGCGGACTAGCGGGAGTGGGACCGGGGAGCTGTTTTTT. Its protein is CASSMRTSGSGTGELFF.

J is TRBJ2-2 and V is TRBV12-3 or TRBV12-4; no reliable D call. V lost 6 bases and J 6 bases, leaving 11 bases between the germline ends. This CDR3 is 13 amino acids long. The CDR3 DNA follows: TGTGCCAGCAGCCCCCACGAGGCCGGGGAGCTGTTTTTT. Translation gives CASSPHEAGELFF.

V is TRBV4-1 and J is TRBJ2-2; the match to TRBD1 covers 9 bases. With V trimmed by 3 bases and J by 3 bases, 8 bases remained unmatched. From germline, CDR1 is MGHRA and CDR2 YSYEKL. The CDR3 is 17 amino acids. This chain's CDR3 is CASSHPDRGMYTGELFF. The CDR3 bases are TGCGCCAGCAGCCACCCCGACAGGGGGATGTACACCGGGGAGCTGTTTTTT.

This clone was seen only a few times. V is TRBV5-4 and J is TRBJ1-2; 7 bases align to TRBD1. From germline, CDR1 is SGHNT and CDR2 YYREEE (reference sequence). The CDR3 has 14 amino acids. V lost 4 bases to trimming and J lost 3 bases; unmatched junction nucleotides: 6. CDR3 residues: CASSRRDRYYGYTF. CDR3 nucleotides: TGTGCCAGCAGCCGCCGGGACAGATACTATGGCTACACCTTC.

The V call is TRBV18, the J call TRBJ2-1, with 7 bases identical to TRBD1. There are 14 residues in the CDR3. J was trimmed by 4 bases and V by 4 bases; bases with no gene match: 4. Per germline, CDR1 KGHSH and CDR2 LQKENI. The CDR3 DNA is TGTGCCAGCTCACGTGCAGGGGGATACAATGAGCAGTTCTTC. It is translated as CASSRAGGYNEQFF.

This sequence joins TRBV11-2 and TRBJ2-1, with TRBD2 matching 7 bases. The ends lost 0 bases at V and 5 bases at J; junction bases unmatched: 4. The CDR3 covers 15 residues. Germline V CDR1 and CDR2: SGHAT, FQNNGV. The CDR3 DNA reads as TGTGCCAGCAGCTTAGAGCCTAGCGGCCACAATGAGCAGTTCTTC. Protein product: CASSLEPSGHNEQFF.

The chain combines TRBV4-1 with TRBJ1-2; 7 bases match TRBD1. The CDR3 extends over 15 amino acids. Germline V gene data show CDR1 as MGHRA and CDR2 as YSYEKL. V gave up 0 bases and J gave up 5 bases; unmatched junction bases: 6. CDR3 amino acids: CASSQEEWDRYGYTF. The CDR3 DNA follows: TGCGCCAGCAGCCAAGAAGAATGGGACAGATATGGCTACACCTTC.

This chain uses TRBV24-1 with TRBJ2-7, with 11 bases identical to TRBD1. The V gene's germline CDR1 is KGHDR and CDR2 SFDVKD. The CDR3 is 16 residues long. The V segment lost 2 bases and the J segment 3 bases; nucleotides outside the gene matches: 5. The CDR3 loop is CATSDSPGQGGYEQYF. The DNA of the CDR3 is TGTGCCACCAGTGATTCCCCGGGACAGGGGGGCTACGAGCAGTACTTC.

The chain employs TRBV20-1 and TRBJ2-3; 15 positions match TRBD2. Germline-derived CDR1 and CDR2 are DFQATT and SNEGSKA (reference sequence). The CDR3 is 18 residues long. V was pared by 3 bases and J by 2 bases, with 9 bases of the junction left unmatched. The CDR3 protein is CSASFWTSGGGTTDTQYF. The CDR3 DNA reads TGCAGTGCTAGTTTTTGGACTAGCGGGGGGGGAACCACAGATACGCAGTATTTT.

The CDR3 DNA sequence: TGTGCCAGCAGCCAAGATTCCAGTACAGGGTGGGTCTATGGCTACACCTTC. Translation gives CASSQDSSTGWVYGYTF. The rearrangement joins TRBV4-2 to TRBJ1-2; tentatively, D is TRBD1 (6 bases). The CDR3 covers 17 residues. Germline CDR1 reads LGHNA; CDR2 reads YNFKEQ. Trimming took off 0 bases at V and 4 bases at J, with 18 bases between the two ends.

The chain employs TRBV6-5 and TRBJ2-7; 9 nucleotides line up with TRBD1. Germline V gene sequence: CDR1 MNHEY, CDR2 SVGAGI. CDR3 length: 15 amino acids. The V and J ends lost 5 bases and 7 bases, in that order; junction bases with no gene match: 12. The CDR3 here is CASSPLQGAQGEQYF. The DNA for the CDR3 is TGTGCCAGCAGTCCCTTACAGGGGGCGCAGGGGGAGCAGTACTTC.

The V and J genes are TRBV29-1 and TRBJ2-7; tentatively, D is TRBD1 (6 bases). Germline CDR1 is SQVTM and CDR2 is ANQGSEA. CDR3 length equals 12 residues. V was shortened by 6 bases and J by 0 bases, with 9 bases between the two germline ends. In nucleotides, the CDR3 is TGCAGCGTCGGGGACATCTCCTACGAGCAGTACTTC. This sequence encodes CSVGDISYEQYF.

The chain carries TRBV5-1 and TRBJ2-7, with TRBD2 as a possible D gene (5 bases). Germline V gene lookup returns CDR1 SGHRS and CDR2 YFSETQ. The CDR3 is 13 amino acids. The V end lost 3 bases, the J end lost 4 bases, and 11 bases lay between the germline ends. The CDR3 coding sequence is TGCGCCAGCAGCTACCCCGGGGTATACGAGCAGTACTTC. This gives the protein CASSYPGVYEQYF.

The gene calls are TRBV25-1 and TRBJ2-5, with TRBD2 as a possible D gene (7 bases). Germline assignment: CDR1 MGHDK and CDR2 SYGVNS. The CDR3 consists of 14 residues. Trimming removed 5 bases from V and 1 base from J, with 11 bases in between. The CDR3 region is CASSWGGSQETQYF. The CDR3 DNA is TGTGCCAGCAGTTGGGGGGGCTCCCAAGAGACCCAGTACTTC.

The CDR3, as DNA: TGTGCCAGCAGCGTAGGAGCGGGGGGACGCACAGATACGCAGTATTTT. It is translated as CASSVGAGGRTDTQYF. The chain couples TRBV9 to TRBJ2-3; TRBD2 matches at 9 bases. V shed 0 bases, J shed 1 base, and the junction held 3 bases outside the gene matches. Germline V gene data show CDR1 as SGDLS and CDR2 as YYNGEE. The length of the CDR3 is 16 residues.

This clone was counted a single time. DNA for the CDR3: TGTGCCAGCAGCTGGCCGGGACTAGCCTACGAGCAGTACTTC. Translated, it gives CASSWPGLAYEQYF. V gene TRBV5-5 combines with J gene TRBJ2-7; 8 nucleotides match TRBD2. Trimming at V came to 3 bases and at J to 2 bases, leaving 4 bases not matched to a gene. This CDR3 is 14 amino acids long. The germline gives CDR1 SGHKS, CDR2 YYEKEE (reference sequence). The whole variable domain, remainder taken from reference TRBV5-5 and TRBJ2-7, is DAGVTQSPTHLIKTRGQQVTLRCSPISGHKSVSWYQQVLGQGPQFIFQYYEKEERGRGNFPDRFSARQFPNYSSELNVNALLLGDSALYLCASSWPGLAYEQYFGPGTRLTVT.

This clone was found a few times. The genes are TRBV11-2 and TRBJ2-7; 8 bases map to TRBD1. This CDR3 has 15 amino acids. Germline V gene lookup returns CDR1 SGHAT and CDR2 FQNNGV. The V and J ends lost 2 bases and 4 bases, in that order; junction bases with no gene match: 7. The CDR3 here is CASSLNDRGPYEQYF. The CDR3, as DNA: TGTGCCAGCAGCTTAAATGACAGGGGACCTTACGAGCAGTACTTC.

The V and J genes are TRBV7-3 and TRBJ2-2, with 7 positions matching TRBD1. The ends lost 8 bases at V and 6 bases at J; junction bases unmatched: 3. Germline CDR1 is SGHTA and CDR2 is FQGTGA. The CDR3 consists of 12 residues. The CDR3 coding sequence is TGTGCCAGCGCAACAGGGGCCGGGGAGCTGTTTTTT. Translating gives CASATGAGELFF.